The 20 T cell receptor beta chains below come from one sample, sequenced in a study of T cells after yellow fever vaccination. Using its own MiXCR run on the 5' RACE reads, TCRdb lists one record per CDR3 protein. The data contain some 130,000 distinct CDR3 sequences, 5% to 8% of them singletons. The specimen was CD4+ T cells sorted from PBMCs, collected 10 days after the yellow fever booster vaccination. Receptors were obtained from a man aged 25-45 years who received the YFV17D yellow fever vaccine.

About this clonotype: This could be a read error, since a much larger clone is one nucleotide away. This sequence joins TRBV4-1 and TRBJ2-3; D may be TRBD2 (5 bases). Germline V lookup: CDR1 MGHRA, CDR2 YSYEKL. The ends were cut back, 5 bases at V and 0 bases at J, with 21 bases in the middle. The CDR3 contains 18 residues. The CDR3 sequence is CASSVKAISGPSTDTQYF. CDR3 nucleotides: TGCGCCAGCAGCGTCAAGGCTATAAGCGGTCCTAGCACAGATACGCAGTATTTT.

The chain carries TRBV10-3 and TRBJ2-1; perhaps TRBD2 as D (6 bases). There are 16 residues in the CDR3. In germline, CDR1 is ENHRY, CDR2 SYGVKD. The V gene lost 6 bases and the J gene lost 8 bases, with 23 bases spanning the gap. The CDR3 here is CAIREKAGTLGDEQFF. The DNA of the CDR3 is TGTGCCATCAGAGAGAAGGCGGGGACGCTTGGAGATGAGCAGTTCTTC.

About this clonotype: A much larger clone lies one base from this, so it may be a read error. The rearrangement links TRBV11-2 to TRBJ2-1; no clear D. This CDR3 is built from 12 residues. Germline V CDR1 and CDR2: SGHAT, FQNNGV. V lost 5 bases and J 10 bases, leaving 12 bases between the germline ends. The CDR3 is CASSILPLEQFF. As DNA, the CDR3 is TGTGCCAGCAGCATACTACCACTCGAGCAGTTCTTC.

The chain has TRBV4-3 and TRBJ2-1, with D uncertain. Trimming took off 1 base at V and 0 bases at J, with 10 bases between the two ends. The CDR3 is 16 residues long. Germline CDR1 and CDR2: LGHNA and YSLEER. The CDR3 nucleotides read TGCGCCAGCAGCCAAGCCCATACGAGCTCCTACAATGAGCAGTTCTTC. Its translation: CASSQAHTSSYNEQFF.

This clonotype was counted at least ten times. The chain links TRBV7-2 to TRBJ2-7; TRBD2 matches 9 bases. The V and J ends lost 5 bases and 6 bases, in that order; junction bases with no gene match: 8. The CDR3 spans 14 residues. Per the germline V gene, CDR1 is SGHTA and CDR2 is FQGNSA. The CDR3 DNA is TGTGCCAGCAGCCTCAGCGGGAGGCCGGGCGAGCAGTACTTC. This codes for CASSLSGRPGEQYF. Full variable domain (missing parts from reference TRBV7-2 and TRBJ2-7): GAGVSQSPSNKVTEKGKDVELRCDPISGHTALYWYRQSLGQGLEFLIYFQGNSAPDKSGLPSDRFSAERTGGSVSTLTIQRTQQEDSAVYLCASSLSGRPGEQYFGPGTRLTVT.

This clonotype was observed a handful of times. The chain recombines TRBV29-1 with TRBJ2-1; 9 positions agree with TRBD2. CDR3 length: 16 residues. CDR1 is SQVTM and CDR2 is ANQGSEA in the germline V gene. J was trimmed by 7 bases and V by 8 bases; bases with no gene match: 18. The CDR3 bases are TGCAGCTTCCGGGGGATAGGGGGACTAGCCGGGAATGAGCAGTTCTTC. Residues: CSFRGIGGLAGNEQFF.

Regarding this clonotype: A much larger clone is a single base away; this may be a read error. The V gene is TRBV18, the J gene TRBJ2-7; 7 bases line up with TRBD2. V shed 2 bases, J shed 1 base, and the junction held 8 bases outside the gene matches. Germline V gene sequence: CDR1 KGHSH, CDR2 LQKENI. This CDR3 is built from 16 residues. CDR3 DNA sequence: TGTGCCAGCTCACCATCCCATACTAGCGCTTCCTACGAGCAGTACTTC. Translating gives CASSPSHTSASYEQYF.

This clonotype has just a few counts. This chain uses TRBV24-1 with TRBJ2-3; 11 nucleotides match TRBD1. Germline V CDR1 and CDR2: KGHDR, SFDVKD. The CDR3 extends over 16 amino acids. Unmatched junction bases numbered 7, after V lost 4 bases and J lost 5 bases. The CDR3 bases are TGTGCCACCAGTGAGCCCGGGACAGGGGGAGGAGATACGCAGTATTTT. Translation gives CATSEPGTGGGDTQYF.

The table lists this clonotype with many counts. This chain joins TRBV5-1 and TRBJ1-1; D is possibly TRBD1 (5 bases). The germline V and J ends were trimmed by 2 bases and 1 base, with 12 bases remaining between them. This CDR3 spans 15 amino acids. Germline CDR1 and CDR2: SGHRS and YFSETQ. The CDR3 DNA follows: TGCGCCAGCAGCTTACGCACAGGTTCGAACACTGAAGCTTTCTTT. It specifies CASSLRTGSNTEAFF.

This clonotype was seen repeatedly, ten times or more. The rearrangement joins TRBV7-2 to TRBJ2-3; possibly TRBD2 for D (5 bases). Trimming cost V 5 bases and J 5 bases, with 14 bases left between them. The CDR3 sequence is 14 residues long. CDR1 SGHTA and CDR2 FQGNSA come from the germline V gene. CDR3 in amino acids: CASSPRLARDTQYF. Here the CDR3 DNA reads TGTGCCAGCAGCCCCCGGCTAGCAAGAGATACGCAGTATTTT.

The table lists this clonotype with many counts. V gene TRBV7-2 combines with J gene TRBJ1-5; no firm D call. The germline V gene has CDR1 SGHTA and CDR2 FQGNSA. This CDR3 region has 14 residues. V was pared by 0 bases and J by 6 bases, with 9 bases between. The CDR3 reads CASSLAGMGQPQHF. Written as DNA, the CDR3 is TGTGCCAGCAGCTTAGCAGGGATGGGTCAGCCCCAGCATTTT. Filled out from reference TRBV7-2 and TRBJ1-5, the complete variable domain reads GAGVSQSPSNKVTEKGKDVELRCDPISGHTALYWYRQSLGQGLEFLIYFQGNSAPDKSGLPSDRFSAERTGGSVSTLTIQRTQQEDSAVYLCASSLAGMGQPQHFGDGTRLSIL.

Many counts were recorded for this clonotype. The chain links TRBV19 to TRBJ1-4, with no clear D. CDR3 length: 14 residues. V dropped 4 bases and J dropped 0 bases, with 6 bases sitting between them. Germline V gene lookup returns CDR1 LNHDA and CDR2 SQIVND (reference sequence). CDR3 loop: CASSKGATNEKLFF. DNA for the CDR3: TGTGCCAGTAGTAAAGGAGCAACTAATGAAAAACTGTTTTTT.

This clonotype was counted at least ten times. The V call is TRBV20-1, the J call TRBJ2-2; D uncertain. The CDR3 is 14 residues long. The germline V gene encodes CDR1 DFQATT and CDR2 SNEGSKA (reference sequence). Trimming took off 2 bases at V and 6 bases at J, with 13 bases between the two ends. The CDR3 loop is CSARSPLGAGELFF. In nucleotides, the CDR3 is TGCAGTGCTAGATCGCCCCTCGGTGCCGGGGAGCTGTTTTTT.

This clonotype came up many times. V gene TRBV7-9 combines with J gene TRBJ2-4; 9 bases agree with TRBD2. Trimming at V came to 4 bases and at J to 5 bases, leaving 3 bases not matched to a gene. The CDR3 covers 14 residues. CDR1 SEHNR and CDR2 FQNEAQ come from the germline V gene (reference sequence). This chain's CDR3 is CASSSRTSENIQYF. DNA of the CDR3: TGTGCCAGCAGCTCTCGGACTAGCGAAAACATTCAGTACTTC.

This clonotype came up many times. The chain is built from TRBV15 and TRBJ2-7, with D perhaps TRBD1 or TRBD2 (5 bases each). Trimming stripped 4 bases from V and 8 bases from J, with 18 bases between. Germline V CDR1 and CDR2: LNHNV, YYDKDF (reference sequence). This CDR3 spans 14 amino acids. The CDR3, as DNA: TGTGCCACCAGCATTACCACCGGGCCGGGACAGCAGTACTTC. It encodes CATSITTGPGQQYF.

This clonotype was seen repeatedly, ten times or more. The rearrangement uses TRBV5-1 and TRBJ2-7; D is uncertain. Germline V gives CDR1 SGHRS, CDR2 YFSETQ. Trimming removed 0 bases from V and 2 bases from J, with 9 bases in between. There are 14 residues in the CDR3. CDR3 sequence: CASSLALEPYEQYF. The CDR3 nucleotides read TGCGCCAGCAGCTTGGCCTTGGAACCCTACGAGCAGTACTTC. Drawing the rest from reference TRBV5-1 and TRBJ2-7, the complete variable domain is KAGVTQTPRYLIKTRGQQVTLSCSPISGHRSVSWYQQTPGQGLQFLFEYFSETQRNKGNFPGRFSGRQFSNSRSEMNVSTLELGDSALYLCASSLALEPYEQYFGPGTRLTVT.

This clonotype was seen a handful of times. V and J are TRBV7-2 and TRBJ2-7, with D possibly matching TRBD2 (5 bases). This CDR3 is 15 amino acids long. Germline V gene sequence: CDR1 SGHTA, CDR2 FQGNSA. The V gene lost 3 bases and the J gene lost 2 bases, with 14 bases spanning the gap. The DNA of the CDR3 is TGTGCCAGCAGCTTGGTCGAGGGATCTACCTACGAGCAGTACTTC. Translation gives CASSLVEGSTYEQYF.

There are many counts of this clonotype. The chain has TRBV4-3 and TRBJ1-1; D is unclear. Trimming took 2 bases from V and 1 from J, leaving 11 bases between them. Germline CDR1 LGHNA, CDR2 YSLEER. The CDR3 is 15 amino acids. DNA for the CDR3: TGCGCCAGCAGCCAACACCTTCACACGAACACTGAAGCTTTCTTT. Its translation is CASSQHLHTNTEAFF.

This clonotype has at least ten counts. The V gene is TRBV7-2, the J gene TRBJ2-3; D remains ambiguous. In germline, CDR1 is SGHTA, CDR2 FQGNSA. This CDR3 is 15 amino acids long. V lost 0 bases, J lost 5 bases, and 12 bases lay in between. CDR3 protein: CASSLAGNPEDTQYF. The CDR3, as DNA: TGTGCCAGCAGCTTAGCCGGAAACCCCGAAGATACGCAGTATTTT.

In its sample, this clonotype was seen many times. The CDR3 DNA reads as TGTGCCAGCAGCAAACTGACTTCGGAGACCCAGTACTTC. This translates into CASSKLTSETQYF. The chain carries TRBV9 and TRBJ2-5; the D is unclear. Between the trimmed V and J ends, which lost 4 bases and 5 bases, there was a span of 12 bases. Germline V lookup: CDR1 SGDLS, CDR2 YYNGEE. CDR3 length: 13 amino acids.